This TCR beta chain comes out of a study of technical replicates of blood from a few donors. Profiled with immunoSEQ multiplex PCR; TCRdb holds only in-frame clones, not every one. The sample contains 60,000 to 80,000 clones, roughly 90% of which appear only once. CDR3 length: 16 amino acids. Deletions cut 5 bases from V and 0 bases from J, with 11 bases between. Germline CDR1 is LNHDA and CDR2 is SQIVND (reference sequence). This clonotype was obtained from a human donor in good health. Some clones in this sample may be carry-over from other donors' samples. The chain couples TRBV19 to TRBJ1-6; possible D gene TRBD1, 6 bases. The sequencing sample was made of PBMCs. The chain's CDR3 is CASSSGQRSYNSPLHF. The CDR3 DNA reads TGTGCCAGTAGTTCCGGACAGCGCTCCTATAATTCACCCCTCCACTTT.